These 12 T cell receptor beta chains came from one sample sequenced in a study of T cells in Graves' hyperthyroidism and ophthalmopathy. There were TCR beta CDR3 regions amplified from RNA transcripts. RT-PCR in the first round (using the HTBI primer set) targeted the TCR CDR3. TCRdb fed the multiplex PCR reads into MiXCR, producing one record per CDR3 protein. Among about 840,000 distinct CDR3 sequences, about 38% were seen once, and the ten largest hold around 9.3%. Source material: blood. The receptors stem from a young man with Graves' hyperthyroidism.

This clonotype was recorded many times. V usage is TRBV19 and J usage is TRBJ1-1; no clear D. Germline V gives CDR1 LNHDA, CDR2 SQIVND (reference sequence). V was cut by 5 bases and J by 8 bases, with 12 bases left in between. The CDR3 extends over 12 amino acids. The CDR3 nucleotides are TGTGCCAGTAGTCCGGTCAGAGGCGAAGCTTTCTTT. It yields the protein CASSPVRGEAFF.

The chain combines TRBV12-3 or TRBV12-4 with TRBJ1-3, with 7 bases identical to TRBD1. This CDR3 spans 17 amino acids. V trimming: 5 bases; J trimming: 0 bases; junction bases outside the gene matches: 10. The CDR3 bases are TGTGCCAGCAGTCCAACCCCAGGGGGTTCCTCTGGAAACACCATATATTTT. Its protein is CASSPTPGGSSGNTIYF.

This clonotype was seen ten or more times. The chain employs TRBV20-1 and TRBJ2-7; the match to TRBD1 covers 8 bases. J was trimmed by 4 bases and V by 0 bases; bases with no gene match: 5. Per the germline V gene, CDR1 is DFQATT and CDR2 is SNEGSKA (reference sequence). This CDR3 comprises 14 residues. CDR3 amino acids: CSARDLTGEYEQYF. The CDR3 DNA sequence: TGCAGTGCTAGAGATTTGACAGGGGAGTACGAGCAGTACTTC.

A remark on this clonotype: Since a much larger clone is just one base distant, this may be a read error. The V gene is TRBV20-1, the J gene TRBJ2-7; D is possibly TRBD1 (5 bases). Germline values: CDR1 DFQATT, CDR2 SNEGSKA (reference sequence). Trimming shortened V by 3 bases and J by 8 bases, and 14 bases separated the two germline ends. The CDR3 has 12 amino acids. The CDR3 nucleotides read TGCAGTGCTAGGGTGACAGTTCCCCAGCAGTACTTC. As protein: CSARVTVPQQYF.

V is TRBV6-4 and J is TRBJ2-7, with 8 bases lining up with TRBD2. The V gene's germline CDR1 is MRHNA and CDR2 SNTAGT. The CDR3 consists of 16 residues. V was pared by 2 bases and J by 3 bases, with 9 bases of the junction left unmatched. This CDR3 reads CASSDGGGISLYEQYF. As DNA, the CDR3 is TGTGCCAGCAGTGACGGCGGGGGGATCAGCCTCTACGAGCAGTACTTC.

The chain carries TRBV19 and TRBJ2-6; 12 bases are shared with TRBD2. V gave up 11 bases and J gave up 6 bases; unmatched junction bases: 11. Germline V gene data show CDR1 as LNHDA and CDR2 as SQIVND (reference sequence). This CDR3 contains 16 residues. CDR3 sequence (DNA): TGTGCCTCCGGACTAGCGGGAACTCTGGCGGCCAACGTCCTGACTTTC. The encoded protein is CASGLAGTLAANVLTF.

This clonotype was recorded many times. The J gene is TRBJ1-6, the V gene TRBV15, with a tentative D call TRBD1 (5 bases). Trimming pared 0 bases from V and 10 bases from J, leaving 10 bases between. Germline CDR1 is LNHNV and CDR2 is YYDKDF (reference sequence). The CDR3 length is 14 residues. CDR3 sequence reads: CATSRDREGSPLHF. DNA for the CDR3: TGTGCCACCAGCAGAGACAGGGAAGGATCACCCCTCCACTTT.

V gene TRBV7-9 combines with J gene TRBJ2-5, with D tentatively TRBD2 (6 bases). The CDR3 is 15 amino acids. CDR1 is SEHNR, CDR2 FQNEAQ, per germline (reference sequence). V lost 3 bases to trimming and J lost 3 bases, with 14 bases between them. This CDR3 is CASSLRDLREETQYF. CDR3 in DNA: TGTGCCAGCAGCTTGAGGGACTTGCGTGAAGAGACCCAGTACTTC. Looking up the rest from reference TRBV7-9 and TRBJ2-5 gives the full variable domain: DTGVSQNPRHKITKRGQNVTFRCDPISEHNRLYWYRQTLGQGPEFLTYFQNEAQLEKSRLLSDRFSAERPKGSFSTLEIQRTEQGDSAMYLCASSLRDLREETQYFGPGTRLLVL.

The chain combines TRBV10-3 with TRBJ1-5; tentatively, D is TRBD1 (6 bases). V was cut by 10 bases and J by 7 bases, with 17 bases left in between. Per germline, CDR1 ENHRY and CDR2 SYGVKD. The CDR3 is made up of 13 amino acids. The CDR3 sequence: CANAGAENQPQHF. The CDR3 bases are TGTGCCAATGCAGGGGCCGAAAACCAGCCCCAGCATTTT.

This clonotype was seen a handful of times. The V call is TRBV7-3, the J call TRBJ2-5; 12 bases map to TRBD2. The CDR3 extends over 17 amino acids. V lost 1 base and J lost 2; bases outside the gene matches: 5. Germline lookup yields CDR1 SGHTA and CDR2 FQGTGA. For the CDR3, the DNA is TGTGCCAGCAGCTTAATTCCCCTAGCGGGGGGGCAAGAGACCCAGTACTTC. It is translated as CASSLIPLAGGQETQYF.

The chain links TRBV29-1 to TRBJ2-7, with 9 bases matching TRBD1. The CDR3 is made up of 14 amino acids. V lost 6 bases to trimming and J lost 2 bases; unmatched junction nucleotides: 8. Germline V lookup: CDR1 SQVTM, CDR2 ANQGSEA. In nucleotides, the CDR3 is TGCAGCGTACTTATCCGGGACAGGGCCTACGAGCAGTACTTC. It encodes CSVLIRDRAYEQYF.

About this clonotype itself: One base away lies a much larger clone, so this may be a sequencing read error. V usage is TRBV6-6 and J usage is TRBJ1-2, with no clear D. Germline values: CDR1 MNHNY, CDR2 SVGAGI (reference sequence). The CDR3 contains 13 residues. V dropped 4 bases and J dropped 4 bases, with 10 bases sitting between them. CDR3 sequence (DNA): TGTGCCAGCAGTTCTTTAGAGTTCTATGGCTACACCTTC. Its translation is CASSSLEFYGYTF.